These T cell receptor beta chains were read from a single sample in a study of blood T cell repertoires in COVID-19. Some clones are missing from TCRdb's copy, which holds only in-frame ones; the method was immunoSEQ multiplex PCR. The sample includes over 350,000 clones, more than 75% of them seen just once. Material for sequencing was PBMCs or T cells enriched from blood (not recorded which). Receptors originate from a young woman who had recovered from COVID-19. CDR3s include the opening cysteine and the closing phenylalanine or tryptophan. Fields, in order: D gene, J gene, V gene, clone size, CDR3 protein, CDR3 DNA. A D gene is named only where the DNA matches it firmly. Clone size, where shown, is once, few, many, or a class for clones that have expanded.

TRBD2	TRBJ2-3	TRBV10-3	-	CAISESYSGGGAVRTDTQYF	TGTGCCATCAGTGAGTCGTACAGCGGCGGGGGGGCCGTTAGAACAGATACGCAGTATTTT
-	TRBJ1-3	TRBV30	-	CAWRKARAWGNTIYF	TGTGCCTGGAGAAAGGCCAGGGCCTGGGGAAACACCATATATTTT
TRBD2	TRBJ2-7	TRBV27	-	CASSLKFTAGEQYF	TGTGCCAGCAGTTTGAAGTTTACAGCGGGGGAGCAGTACTTC
-	TRBJ1-3	TRBV5-1	-	CASSLNRASGNTIYF	TGCGCCAGCAGCTTGAACAGGGCTAGTGGAAACACCATATATTTT
TRBD1	TRBJ2-1	TRBV7-2	-	CASRATGNDEQFF	TGTGCCAGCAGGGCGACAGGGAACGATGAGCAGTTCTTC
-	TRBJ2-7	TRBV7-7	-	CASSLGSGPFIGEQYF	TGTGCTAGCAGCTTAGGTTCAGGGCCCTTCATAGGTGAGCAGTACTTC
TRBD1	TRBJ1-2	TRBV7-9	-	CASSRGQGHGYTF	TGTGCCAGCAGCCGAGGACAGGGGCATGGCTACACCTTC
TRBD1	TRBJ2-1	TRBV13	-	CASSPRQGYNEQFF	TGTGCCAGCAGCCCTCGACAGGGCTACAATGAGCAGTTCTTC
TRBD1	TRBJ1-1	TRBV5-1	-	CASSLLTGANTEAFF	TGCGCCAGCAGCTTGCTTACAGGGGCGAACACTGAAGCTTTCTTT
-	TRBJ1-6	TRBV4-1	-	CASSQEGAGDNSPLHF	TGCGCCAGCAGCCAAGAAGGCGCGGGGGACAACTCACCCCTCCACTTT
-	TRBJ2-7	TRBV7-9	-	CASSPSGTYEQYF	TGTGCCAGCAGCCCAAGCGGAACCTACGAGCAGTACTTC
TRBD2	TRBJ2-7	TRBV9	-	CASSLTSGTYEQYF	TGTGCCAGCAGCCTTACTAGCGGCACCTACGAGCAGTACTTC
-	TRBJ2-1	TRBV30	once	CAWSGNDQGYYNEQFF	TGTGCCTGGAGTGGGAATGACCAGGGGTACTACAATGAGCAGTTCTTC
TRBD1	TRBJ1-2	TRBV20-1	-	CSASGRTGQGYTF	TGCAGTGCTAGTGGCCGGACAGGGCAGGGCTACACCTTC
TRBD2	TRBJ2-7	TRBV29-1	-	CSGRAGESYEQYF	TGCAGCGGACGGGCGGGGGAGTCCTACGAGCAGTACTTC
-	TRBJ2-3	TRBV30	-	CAWAPFWGGMADTQYF	TGTGCCTGGGCTCCCTTTTGGGGGGGCATGGCAGATACGCAGTATTTT
TRBD2	TRBJ2-7	TRBV11-2	-	CASSRLAGLHEQYF	TGTGCCAGCAGTAGACTAGCGGGGCTCCACGAGCAGTACTTC
-	TRBJ1-2	TRBV19	-	CASSALIVNGYTF	TGTGCCAGTAGTGCACTGATCGTAAATGGCTACACCTTC
TRBD1	TRBJ2-2	TRBV18	-	CASSPPQGANTGELFF	TGTGCCAGCTCACCGCCACAGGGGGCGAACACCGGGGAGCTGTTTTTT
-	TRBJ2-7	TRBV6-4	-	CASSGRLLTGLSSYEQYF	TGTGCCAGCAGCGGGCGACTCTTAACAGGACTAAGCTCCTACGAGCAGTACTTC
TRBD1	TRBJ1-2	TRBV5-6	few	CASSLGQGARAYTF	TGTGCCAGCAGCTTGGGACAGGGGGCACGGGCTTACACCTTC
-	TRBJ1-2	TRBV5-1	-	CASSSGQTYGYTF	TGCGCCAGCAGCTCCGGACAAACCTATGGCTACACCTTC
TRBD1	TRBJ1-4	TRBV5-1	few	CASSWGQVDEKLFF	TGCGCCAGCAGCTGGGGACAGGTGGATGAAAAACTGTTTTTT
-	TRBJ1-2	TRBV15	-	CATSARGMVGYTF	TGTGCCACGTCCGCCCGGGGAATGGTGGGCTACACCTTC
TRBD1	TRBJ1-5	TRBV27	-	CASSPEGSGGMKPQHF	TGTGCCAGCAGCCCGGAGGGGTCAGGGGGCATGAAGCCCCAGCATTTT
-	TRBJ2-7	TRBV19	-	CASSDSYEQYF	TGTGCCAGTTCGGACAGTTACGAGCAGTACTTC
-	TRBJ2-6	TRBV29-1	once	CSVVGREGSGANVLTF	TGCAGCGTTGTGGGCAGGGAAGGCTCTGGGGCCAACGTCCTGACTTTC
-	TRBJ1-1	TRBV7-7	-	CASSLGWGREAFF	TGTGCTAGCAGCTTAGGTTGGGGCAGGGAAGCTTTCTTT
-	TRBJ1-4	TRBV30	-	CAWSGRETNEKLFF	TGTGCCTGGAGCGGAAGGGAGACTAATGAAAAACTGTTTTTT
-	TRBJ2-2	TRBV19	once	CASLSIGTGELFF	TGTGCCAGCTTGAGTATCGGCACCGGGGAGCTGTTTTTT
-	TRBJ2-7	TRBV27	-	CASSPPGVSYEQYF	TGTGCCAGCAGTCCGCCGGGGGTCTCCTACGAGCAGTACTTC
TRBD2	TRBJ2-5	TRBV5-5	-	CASILGGTSGDTRKTQYF	TGTGCCAGCATCCTTGGGGGGACTAGCGGGGACACCCGGAAGACCCAGTACTTC
TRBD1	TRBJ2-7	TRBV18	-	CASSPAQGAIYEQYF	TGTGCCAGCTCACCTGCGCAGGGGGCTATATACGAGCAGTACTTC
-	TRBJ1-5	TRBV19	-	CASSIIPVGNQPQHF	TGTGCCAGTAGTATCATTCCGGTGGGCAATCAGCCCCAGCATTTT
-	TRBJ1-5	TRBV19	-	CASSRDSYSNQPQHF	TGTGCCAGTAGTCGCGACAGCTATAGCAATCAGCCCCAGCATTTT
TRBD1	TRBJ2-2	TRBV6-5	-	CASSRTGSRELFF	TGTGCCAGCAGTCGGACAGGGTCGCGGGAGCTGTTTTTT
TRBD1	TRBJ1-2	TRBV5-1	once	CASSSGTGGLGGYTF	TGCGCCAGCAGCTCCGGGACAGGGGGACTGGGTGGCTACACCTTC
-	TRBJ1-3	TRBV18	few	CASSPKTGSENTIYF	TGTGCCAGCTCACCAAAAACCGGGTCGGAAAACACCATATATTTT
TRBD2	TRBJ2-5	TRBV11-3	-	CASSPSGGAEETQYF	TGTGCCAGCAGCCCTAGCGGGGGGGCCGAAGAGACCCAGTACTTC
-	TRBJ1-1	TRBV6-6	-	CASSYFEGVIEAFF	TGTGCCAGCAGTTACTTCGAGGGGGTGATTGAAGCTTTCTTT
-	TRBJ2-5	TRBV4-1	-	CASSQEGNSGETQYF	TGCGCCAGCAGCCAAGAGGGCAACTCGGGGGAGACCCAGTACTTC
-	TRBJ2-2	TRBV19	few	CASGHGQSGELFF	TGTGCCAGCGGGCACGGACAGTCCGGGGAGCTGTTTTTT
-	TRBJ2-2	TRBV27	-	CASKKGNSIGELFF	TGTGCCAGCAAGAAGGGGAACTCCATCGGGGAGCTGTTTTTT
TRBD2	TRBJ2-1	TRBV9	-	CASSPVPRLAGDPSYNEQFF	TGTGCCAGCAGCCCGGTCCCTAGACTAGCGGGGGATCCCTCCTACAATGAGCAGTTCTTC
-	TRBJ1-1	TRBV6-1	-	CASSELVGFGTEAFF	TGTGCCAGCAGTGAACTGGTGGGCTTCGGCACTGAAGCTTTCTTT
TRBD1	TRBJ1-2	TRBV9	-	CASSPDRNGYTF	TGTGCCAGCAGCCCGGACAGGAATGGCTACACCTTC
TRBD1	TRBJ2-7	TRBV2	-	CASSGTGSSYEQYF	TGTGCCAGCAGCGGGACAGGGTCCTCCTACGAGCAGTACTTC
-	TRBJ2-7	TRBV4-3	-	CASSPGQSLSYEQYF	TGCGCCAGCAGCCCAGGACAATCGCTCTCCTACGAGCAGTACTTC
-	TRBJ1-5	TRBV5-1	-	CASSLEQGGDSNQPQHF	TGCGCCAGCAGCTTGGAGCAGGGCGGAGATAGCAATCAGCCCCAGCATTTT
TRBD1	TRBJ2-1	TRBV28	-	CASSERQGTGNEQFF	TGTGCCAGCAGTGAAAGACAGGGGACGGGCAATGAGCAGTTCTTC
-	TRBJ1-2	TRBV4-1	-	CASSQVSGAIRYYGYTF	TGCGCCAGCAGCCAAGTTTCTGGGGCCATCCGCTACTATGGCTACACCTTC
TRBD2	TRBJ2-1	TRBV7-2	-	CASSFPASRGNEQFF	TGTGCCAGCAGCTTTCCAGCTTCGCGGGGGAATGAGCAGTTCTTC
-	TRBJ1-2	TRBV6-4	-	CASSDSWPSYGYTF	TGTGCCAGCAGTGACTCATGGCCGTCTTATGGCTACACCTTC
-	TRBJ1-1	TRBV19	-	CASSDRYPNTEAFF	TGTGCCAGTAGCGACAGGTACCCGAACACTGAAGCTTTCTTT
-	TRBJ2-5	TRBV5-1	-	CASSQRWGPLGETQYF	TGCGCCAGCAGCCAAAGGTGGGGGCCCCTGGGAGAGACCCAGTACTTC